One and the same sample provided the 9 T cell receptor beta chains below, sequenced in a study of post-analysis software for immune sequencing data. General study points: Patients showed TRBV5-6, TRBV5-1 and TRBV20-1 among a handful of TRBV segments more frequent than in controls.

Unique molecular identifiers were built into the TCR beta cDNA libraries. TCRdb re-analysed the PCR reads in MiXCR, keeping a single row per CDR3 protein. The data show roughly 700,000 distinct CDR3 sequences, 25% to 30% seen once. These receptors' targets are unknown. Sequenced material: blood. The receptors stem from a girl aged 10 to 17 with multiple sclerosis.

In this sample, this clonotype turned up a few times. The chain carries TRBV7-2 and TRBJ2-5; 9 nucleotides agree with TRBD2. V lost 1 base and J lost 2; bases outside the gene matches: 5. The germline V gene encodes CDR1 SGHTA and CDR2 FQGNSA. CDR3 size: 16 residues. The CDR3 region has the DNA TGTGCCAGCAGCTTAGGAGCTAGCGGGATTCAAGAGACCCAGTACTTC. Translated: CASSLGASGIQETQYF.

In its sample, this clonotype was seen a few times. The CDR3 DNA follows: TGTGCCAGCAGCAAGACCCTAGCGGGGGGCTCCCAAGAGACCCAGTACTTC. This encodes CASSKTLAGGSQETQYF. The V and J genes are TRBV9 and TRBJ2-5, with 11 bases aligning to TRBD2. V lost 4 bases to trimming and J lost 1 base; unmatched junction nucleotides: 9. The length of the CDR3 is 17 residues. Germline lookup yields CDR1 SGDLS and CDR2 YYNGEE.

This clonotype came up a few times. This sequence joins TRBV28 and TRBJ1-6; D is ambiguous. Germline V gene data show CDR1 as MDHEN and CDR2 as SYDVKM. This CDR3 comprises 14 residues. Trimming shortened V by 7 bases and J by 3 bases, and 10 bases separated the two germline ends. This chain's CDR3 is CASTPHLYNSPLHF. CDR3 bases: TGTGCCAGCACCCCCCACCTCTATAATTCACCCCTCCACTTT.

The rearrangement joins TRBV3-1 to TRBJ2-1, with 14 positions matching TRBD2. After removal of 3 bases from V and 8 bases from J, the junction contained 3 bases not matched to a gene. Germline values: CDR1 LGHDT, CDR2 YNNKEL (reference sequence). The CDR3 sequence is 15 residues long. The CDR3 loop is CASSQTSGRAHEQFF. CDR3 coding DNA: TGTGCCAGCAGCCAGACTAGCGGGAGGGCCCATGAGCAGTTCTTC.

The chain couples TRBV10-3 to TRBJ1-2; the D gene is possibly TRBD1 (6 bases). The CDR3 is made up of 16 amino acids. V was pared by 6 bases and J by 2 bases, with 19 bases between. CDR1 and CDR2 (germline): ENHRY, SYGVKD. CDR3 sequence: CAIRKQGIGLNYGYTF. The CDR3 region has the DNA TGTGCCATCAGAAAGCAGGGGATAGGATTAAACTATGGCTACACCTTC.

This clonotype has just a few counts. V and J are TRBV20-1 and TRBJ2-7; maybe TRBD1 (6 bases). There are 15 residues in the CDR3. Germline V gene data show CDR1 as DFQATT and CDR2 as SNEGSKA (reference sequence). V was shortened by 6 bases and J by 0 bases, with 18 bases between the two germline ends. The CDR3 DNA reads as TGCAGTGCGAAGCTCAGGGGCGACAGCTCCTACGAGCAGTACTTC. The encoded protein is CSAKLRGDSSYEQYF.

The V call is TRBV21-1, the J call TRBJ1-2; the table's TRBD1 call for D was not verified on the DNA. TRBV21-1 is flagged as a pseudogene. The CDR3 is made up of 19 amino acids. The CDR3 protein is CASSKYEKSGTRLTYGYTF. The CDR3, as DNA: TGTGCCAGCAGCAAATACGAGAAATCGGGGACACGACTTACCTATGGCTACACCTTC.

J is TRBJ1-5 and V is TRBV15; D ambiguous. Germline-derived CDR1 and CDR2 are LNHNV and YYDKDF (reference sequence). CDR3 size: 15 residues. The germline V and J ends were trimmed by 1 base and 7 bases, with 14 bases remaining between them. The CDR3 DNA is TGTGCCACCAGCAGAGCCCAGTGGGGAGTACAGCCCCAGCATTTT. This encodes CATSRAQWGVQPQHF.

V is TRBV7-9 and J is TRBJ2-7; D ambiguous. Per germline, CDR1 SEHNR and CDR2 FQNEAQ (reference sequence). The CDR3 loop spans 14 amino acids. Trimming stripped 0 bases from V and 3 bases from J, with 9 bases between. The CDR3 nucleotides read TGTGCCAGCAGCTTAGCGCCTAGAATCTACGAGCAGTACTTC. Its protein product is CASSLAPRIYEQYF.